Below are 18 T cell receptor beta chains sequenced from a single sample in a study of blood T cell repertoires in COVID-19. The table came from immunoSEQ multiplex PCR; TCRdb's copy has only in-frame clones and leaves some out. The sample consists of some 63,000 clones, roughly 85% of them appearing once. Sample: peripheral blood. These receptors were collected from a human donor in a cohort sampled during active COVID-19.

The chain joins TRBV14 to TRBJ2-7; TRBD1 matches 8 bases. Looked up from germline, CDR1 is SGHDN and CDR2 is FVKESK. V was pared by 4 bases and J by 7 bases, with 12 bases of the junction left unmatched. The CDR3 contains 15 residues. Here the CDR3 reads CASSRERTGMGEQYF. DNA for the CDR3: TGTGCCAGCAGCCGGGAGAGGACAGGGATGGGAGAGCAGTACTTC.

The V gene is TRBV6-6, the J gene TRBJ2-3, with no clear D. The germline CDR1 and CDR2 sequences are MNHNY and SVGAGI (reference sequence). The CDR3 has 14 residues. V shed 5 bases and J shed 0 bases, with 9 bases lying between them. The DNA of the CDR3 is TGTGCCAGCAGTGGTAGCCGGAGCACAGATACGCAGTATTTT. Protein product: CASSGSRSTDTQYF.

The gene calls are TRBV7-8 and TRBJ2-4; 12 bases map to TRBD1. Unmatched junction bases numbered 14, after V lost 5 bases and J lost 0 bases. This CDR3 is 20 amino acids long. Germline-derived CDR1 and CDR2 are SGHVS and FQNEAQ. The CDR3 loop is CASSPTRDRGPFLAKNIQYF. The DNA for the CDR3 is TGTGCCAGCAGCCCAACCCGGGACAGGGGGCCATTTCTAGCCAAAAACATTCAGTACTTC. The full variable domain, in which reference TRBV7-8 and TRBJ2-4 provide the parts outside the CDR3, is GAGVSQSPRYKVAKRGQDVALRCDPISGHVSLFWYQQALGQGPEFLTYFQNEAQLDKSGLPSDRFFAERPEGSVSTLKIQRTQQEDSAVYLCASSPTRDRGPFLAKNIQYFGAGTRLSVL.

V gene TRBV5-1 combines with J gene TRBJ2-5; TRBD1 matches 7 bases. Per the germline V gene, CDR1 is SGHRS and CDR2 is YFSETQ. The length of the CDR3 is 16 residues. The V and J ends lost 3 bases and 2 bases, in that order; junction bases with no gene match: 10. CDR3 sequence reads: CASSSLRDSLQETQYF. In DNA, the CDR3 is TGCGCCAGCAGCTCTCTCCGGGACAGCCTACAAGAGACCCAGTACTTC.

The V gene is TRBV4-1, the J gene TRBJ2-3; 11 bases fit TRBD2. This CDR3 spans 18 amino acids. V was pared by 4 bases and J by 4 bases, with 13 bases of the junction left unmatched. Per the germline V gene, CDR1 is MGHRA and CDR2 is YSYEKL. This CDR3 is CASSLTPLAGGGADTQYF. The CDR3 DNA is TGCGCCAGCAGCCTGACCCCCTTAGCGGGAGGGGGGGCAGATACGCAGTATTTT.

The J gene is TRBJ2-1, the V gene TRBV3-1 (or the pseudogene TRBV3-2); 7 positions match TRBD2. The germline CDR1 and CDR2 sequences are LGHDT and YNNKEL (reference sequence). Unmatched junction bases numbered 4, after V lost 0 bases and J lost 5 bases. The CDR3 contains 15 residues. CDR3 amino acids: CASSQDRLADNEQFF. CDR3 DNA sequence: TGTGCCAGCAGCCAAGATAGGCTAGCGGACAATGAGCAGTTCTTC.

This clone is a singleton in its sample. This chain connects TRBV7-9 to TRBJ1-4; 8 bases agree with TRBD1. V trimming: 4 bases; J trimming: 8 bases; junction bases outside the gene matches: 6. This CDR3 comprises 14 residues. CDR1 and CDR2 from the germline V gene are SEHNR and FQNEAQ (reference sequence). DNA of the CDR3: TGTGCCAGCAGCTCGACAGGGGTAGGAGAAAAACTGTTTTTT. The encoded protein is CASSSTGVGEKLFF.

CDR3 bases: TGTGCCAGCAGCTTGGCCCGGGCAGGGGTCTTCCTAGGGTATGGCTACACCTTC. Protein: CASSLARAGVFLGYGYTF. The chain is built from TRBV5-5 and TRBJ1-2, with a possible D match to TRBD1 (6 bases). V dropped 0 bases and J dropped 5 bases, with 23 bases sitting between them. Germline assignment: CDR1 SGHKS and CDR2 YYEKEE (reference sequence). CDR3 length equals 18 residues. Looking up the rest from reference TRBV5-5 and TRBJ1-2 gives the full variable domain: DAGVTQSPTHLIKTRGQQVTLRCSPISGHKSVSWYQQVLGQGPQFIFQYYEKEERGRGNFPDRFSARQFPNYSSELNVNALLLGDSALYLCASSLARAGVFLGYGYTFGSGTRLTVV.

The J gene is TRBJ1-1, the V gene TRBV28, with D uncertain. The CDR3 covers 14 residues. V was cut by 5 bases and J by 4 bases, with 14 bases left in between. Germline CDR1 MDHEN, CDR2 SYDVKM. The chain's CDR3 is CASSLHSGSTEAFF. The CDR3 nucleotides are TGTGCCAGCAGTCTACACTCTGGGAGCACTGAAGCTTTCTTT.

The rearrangement links TRBV24-1 to TRBJ2-2, with D uncertain. Deletions cut 3 bases from V and 5 bases from J, with 6 bases between. Germline V CDR1 and CDR2: KGHDR, SFDVKD. This CDR3 contains 13 residues. The CDR3 DNA reads as TGTGCCACCAGTGATCGGAGAACCGGGGAGCTGTTTTTT. Its protein product is CATSDRRTGELFF.

J is TRBJ1-1 and V is TRBV24-1, with TRBD1 as a possible D gene (5 bases). The germline V gene has CDR1 KGHDR and CDR2 SFDVKD. The CDR3 extends over 16 amino acids. Trimming left V 4 bases short and J 4 bases short, with 18 bases between. The CDR3 coding sequence is TGTGCCACCAGTGAACCTGACAGATATAGGACCACTGAAGCTTTCTTT. Translating it yields CATSEPDRYRTTEAFF.

V is TRBV4-3 and J is TRBJ2-7; 10 nucleotides line up with TRBD1. The CDR3 consists of 15 residues. CDR1 is LGHNA and CDR2 is YSLEER in the germline V gene. Germline trimming cut 0 bases from V and 3 bases from J; bases unmatched to any gene: 2. The CDR3 DNA follows: TGCGCCAGCAGCCAAGAAAGGACAGGGGGCTACGAGCAGTACTTC. Translating it yields CASSQERTGGYEQYF.

The chain recombines TRBV5-1 with TRBJ2-7; weak D call: TRBD1 (7 bases). CDR1 is SGHRS and CDR2 is YFSETQ in the germline V gene. The ends were cut back, 0 bases at V and 5 bases at J, with 12 bases in the middle. The CDR3 covers 14 residues. For the CDR3, the DNA is TGCGCCAGCAGCTTGGAGGCCAGGGGGGACGAGCAGTACTTC. This translates into CASSLEARGDEQYF.

The chain carries TRBV18 and TRBJ2-5; weak D call: TRBD2 (5 bases). The CDR3 length is 12 residues. V lost 2 bases and J lost 5, with 6 bases in between. CDR1 KGHSH and CDR2 LQKENI come from the germline V gene. CDR3 residues: CASSPTGETQYF. CDR3 DNA: TGTGCCAGCTCACCAACGGGGGAGACCCAGTACTTC. The full variable domain, its missing parts supplied by reference TRBV18 and TRBJ2-5, is NAGVMQNPRHLVRRRGQEARLRCSPMKGHSHVYWYRQLPEEGLKFMVYLQKENIIDESGMPKERFSAEFPKEGPSILRIQQVVRGDSAAYFCASSPTGETQYFGPGTRLLVL.

This clone came up a few times. The genes are TRBV5-1 and TRBJ2-3; D gene ambiguous. The V and J ends lost 3 bases and 0 bases respectively, with 5 bases between them. Per the germline V gene, CDR1 is SGHRS and CDR2 is YFSETQ. CDR3 length: 13 amino acids. CDR3 sequence reads: CASSSKSTDTQYF. For the CDR3, the DNA is TGCGCCAGCAGCTCCAAAAGCACAGATACGCAGTATTTT. The whole variable domain, filled in from reference TRBV5-1 and TRBJ2-3, reads KAGVTQTPRYLIKTRGQQVTLSCSPISGHRSVSWYQQTPGQGLQFLFEYFSETQRNKGNFPGRFSGRQFSNSRSEMNVSTLELGDSALYLCASSSKSTDTQYFGPGTRLTVL.

About this clone: Relative to the germline gene, one junction end is altered; a read error may explain this. J is TRBJ1-5 and V is TRBV19; TRBD1 might be the D (6 bases). Germline V lookup: CDR1 LNHDA, CDR2 SQIVND (reference sequence). The CDR3 has 16 residues. The CDR3 DNA is TGTGCCAGCAGTATGAGCCAGGGGATCGGCAATCAGCCCCAGCATTTT. It encodes CASSMSQGIGNQPQHF.

The chain recombines TRBV5-4 with TRBJ1-2, with TRBD1 matching over 10 bases. V was pared by 4 bases and J by 6 bases, with 15 bases of the junction left unmatched. Germline V CDR1 and CDR2: SGHNT, YYREEE (reference sequence). The CDR3 runs to 17 residues. Here the CDR3 reads CASSLPGQGISGDGYTF. The CDR3 coding sequence is TGTGCCAGCAGCCTTCCGGGACAGGGGATTTCGGGGGATGGCTACACCTTC.

V and J are TRBV19 and TRBJ1-1; D might be TRBD1 (6 bases). Germline V gene sequence: CDR1 LNHDA, CDR2 SQIVND (reference sequence). The ends were cut back, 5 bases at V and 4 bases at J, with 14 bases in the middle. The CDR3 extends over 14 amino acids. For the CDR3, the DNA is TGTGCCAGTAGTGTGGGGGACACTTCCACTGAAGCTTTCTTT. Protein sequence: CASSVGDTSTEAFF.